This T cell receptor (beta chain) emerged from a study of cytomegalovirus exposure and HLA in healthy donors. PCR used 60 Vbeta primers and 13 Jbeta primers. Clones were sequenced by immunoSEQ multiplex PCR, and TCRdb holds only the in-frame ones, with some missing. This sample has over 90,000 clones; around four fifths occur once, and the top ten carry just over 2.5%. With regard to this clone: Antigen specificity is unknown.

This CDR3 has 15 residues. The junction had 10 bases not matched to a gene; V was cut back by 5 bases and J by 3 bases. Germline V gives CDR1 SGHTA, CDR2 FQGNSA. Despite likely unrecorded immune exposures, the donors were nominally healthy at the time of sampling. Study results and limitations: The authors confirmed in vitro that a few CMV-associated chains were specific for CMV antigens.

The receptor was derived from a man aged 40-49 years in good health and CMV-seronegative. Sequencing was carried out using PBMCs. The chain links TRBV7-2 to TRBJ2-7, with 7 positions matching TRBD1. The CDR3, as DNA: TGTGCCAGCAGCGGCCGGACAGGCGTTTACTACGAGCAGTACTTC. Amino acids: CASSGRTGVYYEQYF.